The rows below give T cell receptor beta chains drawn from one sample of a study of T cells in Graves' hyperthyroidism and ophthalmopathy. TCRdb re-called the multiplex PCR reads through MiXCR, storing one row per CDR3 protein. The table includes roughly 510,000 distinct CDR3 sequences, 40% to 50% detected once. Sample: peripheral blood or thyroid tissue (not recorded which). These receptors were obtained from an adult woman with Graves' disease, either hyperthyroidism or ophthalmopathy (not recorded which). The CDR3 runs from the conserved cysteine through the conserved F or W. The D gene is left open where the match is weak. Size is stated for part of the rows, as once, few or many counts, or as a class when the clone is expanded.

J	size	D	V	DNA	CDR3
TRBJ2-5	once	-	TRBV2	TGTGCCAGCAGTGAAGCGCTTCGAGTACAAGAGACCCAGTACTTC	CASSEALRVQETQYF
TRBJ2-5	-	-	TRBV4-3	TGCGCCAGCAGCCAAGATGCTGGCGGAATGGGGACCCAGTACTTC	CASSQDAGGMGTQYF
TRBJ1-2	-	TRBD1	TRBV20-1	TGCAGAGTTCCTATCGGGACAGGACCTATGAATGGCTACACCTTC	CRVPIGTGPMNGYTF
TRBJ1-1	-	-	TRBV2	TGTGCCAGCCGCCCCACGGCGGGTTTGGTGAACACTGAAGCTTTCTTT	CASRPTAGLVNTEAFF
TRBJ1-1	many	-	TRBV7-2	TGTGCCAGCAGCCCCATGGGGGGTAGGACTGAAGCTTTCTTT	CASSPMGGRTEAFF
TRBJ1-5	many	TRBD1	TRBV12-3/TRBV12-4	TGTGCCAGCAGGCCGACAGGGTTGGGCAATCAGCCCCAGCATTTT	CASRPTGLGNQPQHF
TRBJ1-5	many	-	TRBV5-1	TGCGCCAGCAGCCCTTCCGGGGGAGATAGCAATCAGCCCCAGCATTTT	CASSPSGGDSNQPQHF
TRBJ2-7	few	-	TRBV7-9	TGTGCCAGCAGCCCCCTCTTTGGCGGGGACTACGAGCAGTACTTC	CASSPLFGGDYEQYF
TRBJ1-1	many	-	TRBV7-9	TGTGCCAGCAGCTTTGGATACACTGAAGCTTTCTTT	CASSFGYTEAFF
TRBJ2-5	-	-	TRBV29-1	TGCAGCGTTGCGGGGTTGACTAGCCAAGAGACCCAGTACTTC	CSVAGLTSQETQYF
TRBJ1-6	many	-	TRBV6-1	TGTGCCAGCAGTGACGTCAGGGCATATACACCCCTCCACTTT	CASSDVRAYTPLHF
TRBJ1-1	-	-	TRBV6-5	TGTGCCAGCAGCCACTCGGGGAGGAACACTGAAGCTTTCTTT	CASSHSGRNTEAFF
TRBJ2-7	-	-	TRBV29-1	TGCAGCTTAGGGGGGGGGAGCTCCTACGAGCAGTACTTC	CSLGGGSSYEQYF
TRBJ2-7	many	TRBD2	TRBV4-1	TGCGCCAGCAGCTTACTAGCGGGAGTTAGCTACGAGCAGTACTTC	CASSLLAGVSYEQYF
TRBJ2-2	once	-	TRBV5-5	TGTGCCAGCAGCCCTCGGGGCGGCGGGGAGCTGCTTTTT	CASSPRGGGELLF
TRBJ2-6	many	-	TRBV19	TGTGCCAGTAGGCAGATCTCTGGGGCCAACGTCCTGACTTTC	CASRQISGANVLTF
TRBJ1-1	-	TRBD1	TRBV5-1	TGCGCCAGCAGCTTGGGACAGGGGTTGGGCACTGAAGCTTTCTTT	CASSLGQGLGTEAFF
TRBJ1-2	-	TRBD1	TRBV7-9	TGTGCCAGCAGCGTTCCAGGGGGAGGCTATGGCTACACCTTC	CASSVPGGGYGYTF
TRBJ1-2	many	-	TRBV6-1	TGTGCCAGCAGTGAGAGGTCGGCTATGGGAGGCTATGGCTACACCTTC	CASSERSAMGGYGYTF
TRBJ2-7	many	-	TRBV7-2	TGTGCCAGCAGCTTAGACGGGATATCCTACGAGCAGTACTTC	CASSLDGISYEQYF
TRBJ2-7	few	TRBD1	TRBV14	TGTGCCAGCAGCGGGACAGGGAGCCCTTACGAGCAGTACTTC	CASSGTGSPYEQYF
TRBJ2-2	-	TRBD2	TRBV7-8	TGTGCCAGCAGCTTAGCTGGAGTAGCGGGAGGTCGTACCGGGGAGCTGCCTTTT	CASSLAGVAGGRTGELPF